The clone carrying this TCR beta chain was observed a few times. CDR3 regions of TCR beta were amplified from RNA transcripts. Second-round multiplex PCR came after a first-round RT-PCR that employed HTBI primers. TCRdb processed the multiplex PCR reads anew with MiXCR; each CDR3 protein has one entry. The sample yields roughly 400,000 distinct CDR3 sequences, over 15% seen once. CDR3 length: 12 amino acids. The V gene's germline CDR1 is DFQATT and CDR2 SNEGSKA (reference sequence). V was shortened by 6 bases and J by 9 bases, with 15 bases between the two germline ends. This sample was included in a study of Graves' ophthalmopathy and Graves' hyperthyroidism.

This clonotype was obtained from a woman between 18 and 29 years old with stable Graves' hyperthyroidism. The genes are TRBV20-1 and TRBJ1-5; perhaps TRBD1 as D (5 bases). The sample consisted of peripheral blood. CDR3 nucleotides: TGCAGTGCCTGGGACCCCTCGGGGCCCCAGCATTTT. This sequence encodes CSAWDPSGPQHF.